The clone carrying this TCR beta chain was found many times. Using RNA transcripts as the source, TCR beta CDR3 regions were amplified. First-round RT-PCR with HTBI primers amplified the TCR CDR3 region. TCRdb re-called the multiplex PCR reads with MiXCR, one entry per CDR3 protein. The sample comprises 450,000 to 600,000 distinct CDR3 sequences, 15% to 20% of which are singletons, and about 50% rests with the top ten. Uncontrolled infection, other autoimmune disease, pregnancy or lactation excluded patients. These data belong to a study of T cells in Graves' hyperthyroidism and ophthalmopathy. Per germline, CDR1 MNHNS and CDR2 SASEGT. This CDR3 has 16 residues. V was pared by 5 bases and J by 2 bases, with 17 bases between.

The genes are TRBV6-1 and TRBJ2-3, with D tentatively TRBD1 (7 bases). This TCR derives from a middle-aged man with Graves' ophthalmopathy. Sequenced: blood. CDR3 nucleotides: TGTGCCAGCAGTTCAGACAGGGACTCTCTCACAGATACGCAGTATTTT. Protein: CASSSDRDSLTDTQYF.